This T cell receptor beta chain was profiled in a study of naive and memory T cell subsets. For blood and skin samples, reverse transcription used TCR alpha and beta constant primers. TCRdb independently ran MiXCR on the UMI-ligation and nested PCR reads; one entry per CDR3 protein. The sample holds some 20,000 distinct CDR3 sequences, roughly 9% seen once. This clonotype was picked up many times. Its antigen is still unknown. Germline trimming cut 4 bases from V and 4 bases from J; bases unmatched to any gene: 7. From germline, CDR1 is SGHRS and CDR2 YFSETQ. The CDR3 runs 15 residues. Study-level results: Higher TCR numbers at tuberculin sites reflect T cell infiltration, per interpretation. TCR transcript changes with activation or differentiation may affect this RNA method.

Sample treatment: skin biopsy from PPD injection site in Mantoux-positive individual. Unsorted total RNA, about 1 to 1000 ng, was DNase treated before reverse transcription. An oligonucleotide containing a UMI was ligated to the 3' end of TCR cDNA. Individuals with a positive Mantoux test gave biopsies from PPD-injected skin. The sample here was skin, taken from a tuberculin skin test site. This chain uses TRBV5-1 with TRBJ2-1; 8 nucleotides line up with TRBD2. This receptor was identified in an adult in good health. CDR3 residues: CASSPISGAYNEQFF. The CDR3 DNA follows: TGCGCCAGCAGCCCAATTAGCGGGGCTTACAATGAGCAGTTCTTC.